The clone carrying this T cell receptor beta chain was found a few times. This entry is derived from a study of blood T cell repertoires in COVID-19. As for the study in general: PBMCs, B-cell-depleted T cells, or T cells provided the cDNA or gDNA that made up the material.

Germline CDR1 and CDR2: SGHRS and YFSETQ. The CDR3 is 14 residues long. V lost 4 bases, J lost 1 base, and 9 bases lay in between. Methods used by the authors: Estimated nucleated cell counts came from reference gene primer amplification. The method was immunoSEQ multiplex PCR; TCRdb's version includes in-frame clones alone and lacks a portion of them. The V and J calls and clone size were taken over from that table, and D and trimming were inferred from the DNA. The sample has roughly 100,000 clones, approximately 69% seen once. The sequencing input was peripheral blood. This sequence joins TRBV5-1 and TRBJ2-1; D is perhaps TRBD1 (5 bases). This clonotype originated in an elderly man with acute or convalescent COVID-19. Here the CDR3 DNA reads TGCGCCAGCAGCGTCGACAGTTCCTACAATGAGCAGTTCTTC. Protein product: CASSVDSSYNEQFF.